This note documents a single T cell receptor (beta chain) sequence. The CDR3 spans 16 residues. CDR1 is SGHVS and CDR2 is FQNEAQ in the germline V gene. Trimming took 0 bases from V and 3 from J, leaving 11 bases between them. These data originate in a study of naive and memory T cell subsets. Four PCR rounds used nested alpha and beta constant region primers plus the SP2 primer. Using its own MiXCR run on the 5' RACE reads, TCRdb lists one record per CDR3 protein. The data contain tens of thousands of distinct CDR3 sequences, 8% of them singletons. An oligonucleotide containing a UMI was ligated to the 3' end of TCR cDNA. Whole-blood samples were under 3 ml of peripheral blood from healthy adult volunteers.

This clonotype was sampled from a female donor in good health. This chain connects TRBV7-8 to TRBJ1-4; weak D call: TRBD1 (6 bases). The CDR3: CASSLAWGAPNEKLFF. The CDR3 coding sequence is TGTGCCAGCAGCTTAGCGTGGGGGGCGCCTAATGAAAAACTGTTTTTT.